This T cell receptor beta chain was retrieved from a study of blood T cell repertoires in COVID-19. Study-level information: The cDNA or gDNA used as material had been derived from T cells, B-cell-depleted T cells, or PBMCs.

The V gene lost 4 bases and the J gene lost 0 bases, with 24 bases spanning the gap. The CDR3 has 19 residues. Germline-derived CDR1 and CDR2 are LGHNA and YNFKEQ. In the original processing: Scientists estimated how many nucleated cells there were by amplifying reference gene primers. Profiling relied on immunoSEQ multiplex PCR, and the TCRdb table lists in-frame clones only, not all of them. V and J calls and clone size follow that table, whereas D and trimming were derived from the DNA. The data show about 75,000 clones, 80% to 90% seen once. This clonotype was sampled from a woman in her forties or fifties with acute or convalescent COVID-19. The gene calls are TRBV4-2 and TRBJ1-1, with D possibly matching TRBD1 (6 bases). Sequencing input: peripheral blood. DNA of the CDR3: TGTGCCAGCAGCCCCACCAAGTGGAGGGGGGGGAGAATGAACACTGAAGCTTTCTTT. Its protein product is CASSPTKWRGGRMNTEAFF.